What follows describes a single T cell receptor beta chain. Its matching antigen is unknown. The CDR3 runs 15 residues. The V gene's germline CDR1 is MNHEY and CDR2 SMNVEV (reference sequence). The trim removed 2 bases at V and 2 bases at J, leaving 3 bases unmatched. The authors ran a second PCR of roughly 6 to 11 cycles using a sample-barcoded 5' primer and a J-beta primer mix. A template-switch adaptor containing 12 random nucleotides labeled each cDNA molecule. TCRdb reanalysed the 5' RACE reads using MiXCR and keeps one entry per CDR3 protein. The sample has hundreds of thousands of distinct CDR3 sequences; approximately 52% are singletons. This sample was included in a study of blood T cells in healthy people across ages. Study conclusions and caveats: Using unsorted PBMCs precluded a conclusive naive versus antigen-experienced comparison. Estimated diversity across one million T cells was deemed an underestimate.

The receptor was isolated from a woman older than 75 in good health. V usage is TRBV27 and J usage is TRBJ2-5, with 9 nucleotides matching TRBD2. Sequencing was performed on blood. The CDR3 region has the DNA TGTGCCAGCAGTTTACACCTAGCGGGGCAAGAGACCCAGTACTTC. It is translated as CASSLHLAGQETQYF.